This TCR beta chain was recovered during a study of control samples from healthy donors and cancer patients. This CDR3 has 20 residues. With 0 bases removed from V and 5 bases from J, the gap between germline ends came to 25 bases. Looked up from germline, CDR1 is LGHDT and CDR2 is YNNKEL (reference sequence). The protocol was immunoSEQ multiplex PCR, while the TCRdb copy is restricted to in-frame clones and leaves out a portion. The table lists about 120,000 clones, roughly 93% of them singletons. This clonotype originated in a young man in good health. The J gene is TRBJ1-4, the V gene TRBV3-1 (or the pseudogene TRBV3-2); D possibly corresponds to TRBD1 (5 bases). Sequencing was carried out using blood. CDR3 coding DNA: TGTGCCAGCAGCCAAGATCGTGGAGGGATGGGGCAATGGGGAAATGAAAAACTGTTTTTT. Protein sequence: CASSQDRGGMGQWGNEKLFF.